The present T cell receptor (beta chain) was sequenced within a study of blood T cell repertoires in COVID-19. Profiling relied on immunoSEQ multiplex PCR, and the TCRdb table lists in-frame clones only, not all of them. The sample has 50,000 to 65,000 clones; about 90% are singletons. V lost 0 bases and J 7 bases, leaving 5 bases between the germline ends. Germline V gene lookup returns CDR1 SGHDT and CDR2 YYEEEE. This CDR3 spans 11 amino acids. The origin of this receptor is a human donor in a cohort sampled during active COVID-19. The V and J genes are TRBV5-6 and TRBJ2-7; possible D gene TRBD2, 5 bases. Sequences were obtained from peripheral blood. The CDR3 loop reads CASSLEREQYF. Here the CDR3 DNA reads TGTGCCAGCAGCTTGGAGCGGGAGCAGTACTTC.